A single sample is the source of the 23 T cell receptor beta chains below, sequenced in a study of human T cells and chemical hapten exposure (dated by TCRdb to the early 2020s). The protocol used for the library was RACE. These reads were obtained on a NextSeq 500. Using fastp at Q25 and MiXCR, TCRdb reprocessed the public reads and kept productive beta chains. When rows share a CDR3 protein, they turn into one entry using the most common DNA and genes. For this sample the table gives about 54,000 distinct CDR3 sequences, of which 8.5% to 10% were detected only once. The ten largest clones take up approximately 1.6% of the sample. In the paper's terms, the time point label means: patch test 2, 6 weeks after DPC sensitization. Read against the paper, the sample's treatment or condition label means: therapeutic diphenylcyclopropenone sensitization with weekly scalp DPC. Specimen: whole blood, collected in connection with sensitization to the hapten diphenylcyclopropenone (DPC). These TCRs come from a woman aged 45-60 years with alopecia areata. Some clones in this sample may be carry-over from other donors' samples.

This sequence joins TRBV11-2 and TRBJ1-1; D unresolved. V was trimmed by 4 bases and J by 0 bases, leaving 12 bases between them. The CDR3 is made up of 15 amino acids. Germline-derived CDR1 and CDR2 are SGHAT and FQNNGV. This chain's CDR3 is CASSWPVRLNTEAFF. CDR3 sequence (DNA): TGTGCCAGCAGCTGGCCCGTCAGGTTGAACACTGAAGCTTTCTTT.

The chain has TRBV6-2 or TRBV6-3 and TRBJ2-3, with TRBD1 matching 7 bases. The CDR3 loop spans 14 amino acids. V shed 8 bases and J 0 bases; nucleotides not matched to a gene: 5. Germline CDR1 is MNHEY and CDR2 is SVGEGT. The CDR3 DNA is TGTGCCAGCGAAGGGGGCACGAGCACAGATACGCAGTATTTT. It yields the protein CASEGGTSTDTQYF.

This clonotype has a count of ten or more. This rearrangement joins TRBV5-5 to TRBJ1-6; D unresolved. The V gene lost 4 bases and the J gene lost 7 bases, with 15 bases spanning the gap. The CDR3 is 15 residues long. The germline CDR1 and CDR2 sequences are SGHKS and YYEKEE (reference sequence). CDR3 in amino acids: CASSRATTPNSPLHF. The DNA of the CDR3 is TGTGCCAGCAGCCGCGCAACGACACCCAATTCACCCCTCCACTTT. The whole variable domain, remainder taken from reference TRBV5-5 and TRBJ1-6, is DAGVTQSPTHLIKTRGQQVTLRCSPISGHKSVSWYQQVLGQGPQFIFQYYEKEERGRGNFPDRFSARQFPNYSSELNVNALLLGDSALYLCASSRATTPNSPLHFGNGTRLTVT.

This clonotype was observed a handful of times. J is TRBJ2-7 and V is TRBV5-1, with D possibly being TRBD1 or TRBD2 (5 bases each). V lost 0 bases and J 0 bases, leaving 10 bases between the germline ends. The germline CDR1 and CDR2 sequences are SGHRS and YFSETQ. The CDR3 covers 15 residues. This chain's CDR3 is CASSLEGRTSYEQYF. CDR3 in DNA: TGCGCCAGCAGCTTGGAGGGACGGACCTCCTACGAGCAGTACTTC.

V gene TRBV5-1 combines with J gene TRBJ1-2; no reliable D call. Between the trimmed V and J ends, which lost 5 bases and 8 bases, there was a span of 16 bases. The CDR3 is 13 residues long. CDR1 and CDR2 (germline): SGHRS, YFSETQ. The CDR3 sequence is CASRVTAYGGYTF. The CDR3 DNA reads TGCGCCAGCAGAGTAACAGCCTATGGCGGCTACACCTTC.

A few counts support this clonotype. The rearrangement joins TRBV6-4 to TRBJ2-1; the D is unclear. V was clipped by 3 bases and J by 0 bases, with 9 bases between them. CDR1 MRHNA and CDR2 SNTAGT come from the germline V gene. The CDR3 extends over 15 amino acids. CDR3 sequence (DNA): TGTGCCAGCAGTGATAAGGGAAGCTCCTACAATGAGCAGTTCTTC. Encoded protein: CASSDKGSSYNEQFF.

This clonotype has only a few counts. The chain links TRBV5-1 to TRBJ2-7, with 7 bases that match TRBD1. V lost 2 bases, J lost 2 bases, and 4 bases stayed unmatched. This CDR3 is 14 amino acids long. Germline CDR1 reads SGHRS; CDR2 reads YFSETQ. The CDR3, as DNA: TGCGCCAGCAGCTTCTCAACAGGGGCCTACGAGCAGTACTTC. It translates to CASSFSTGAYEQYF.

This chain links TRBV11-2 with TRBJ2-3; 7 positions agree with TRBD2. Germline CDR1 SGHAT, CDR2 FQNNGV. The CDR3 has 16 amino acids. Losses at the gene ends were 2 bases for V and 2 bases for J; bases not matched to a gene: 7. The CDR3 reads CASSLFGDYFTDTQYF. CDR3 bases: TGTGCCAGCAGCTTATTCGGGGACTATTTCACAGATACGCAGTATTTT.

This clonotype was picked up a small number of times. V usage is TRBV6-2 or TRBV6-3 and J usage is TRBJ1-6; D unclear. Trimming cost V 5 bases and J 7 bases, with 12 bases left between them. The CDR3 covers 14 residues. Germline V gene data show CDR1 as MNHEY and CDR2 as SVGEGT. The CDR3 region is CASSRPGPNSPLHF. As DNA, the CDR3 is TGTGCCAGCAGTAGACCCGGGCCCAATTCACCCCTCCACTTT.

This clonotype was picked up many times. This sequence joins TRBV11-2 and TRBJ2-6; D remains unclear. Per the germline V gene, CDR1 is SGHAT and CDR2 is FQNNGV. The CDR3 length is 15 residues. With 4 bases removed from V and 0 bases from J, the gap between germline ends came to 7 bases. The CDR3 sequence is CASSSSDSGANVLTF. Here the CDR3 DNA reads TGTGCCAGCAGCTCCAGCGACTCTGGGGCCAACGTCCTGACTTTC. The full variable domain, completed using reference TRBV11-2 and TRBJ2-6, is EAGVAQSPRYKIIEKRQSVAFWCNPISGHATLYWYQQILGQGPKLLIQFQNNGVVDDSQLPKDRFSAERLKGVDSTLKIQPAKLEDSAVYLCASSSSDSGANVLTFGAGSRLTVL.

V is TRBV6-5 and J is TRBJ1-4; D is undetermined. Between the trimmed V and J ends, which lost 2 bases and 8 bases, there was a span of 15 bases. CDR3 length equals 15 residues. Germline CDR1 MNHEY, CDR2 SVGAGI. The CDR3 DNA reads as TGTGCCAGCAGTTACGGAACGGCGAGAAGAGAAAAACTGTTTTTT. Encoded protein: CASSYGTARREKLFF.

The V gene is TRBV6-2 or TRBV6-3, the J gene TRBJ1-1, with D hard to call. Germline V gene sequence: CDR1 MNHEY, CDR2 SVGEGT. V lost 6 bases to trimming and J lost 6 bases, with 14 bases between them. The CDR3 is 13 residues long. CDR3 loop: CASSRPQSAEAFF. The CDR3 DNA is TGTGCCAGCAGCCGGCCCCAAAGCGCTGAAGCTTTCTTT.

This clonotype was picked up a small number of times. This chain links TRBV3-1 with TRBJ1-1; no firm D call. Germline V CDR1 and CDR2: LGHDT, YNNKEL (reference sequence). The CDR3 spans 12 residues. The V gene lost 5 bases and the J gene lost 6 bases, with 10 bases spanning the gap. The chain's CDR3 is CASSYVNAEAFF. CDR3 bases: TGTGCCAGCAGCTATGTAAACGCTGAAGCTTTCTTT.

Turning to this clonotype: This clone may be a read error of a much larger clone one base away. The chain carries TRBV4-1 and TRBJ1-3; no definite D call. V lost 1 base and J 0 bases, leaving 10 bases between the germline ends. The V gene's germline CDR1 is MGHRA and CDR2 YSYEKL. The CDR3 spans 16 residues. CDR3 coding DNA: TGCGCCAGCAGCCAAGGGCGAGTGCTCTCTGGAAACACCATATATTTT. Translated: CASSQGRVLSGNTIYF.

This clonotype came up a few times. The CDR3 region is CASSPLAGAGYEQYF. In nucleotides, the CDR3 is TGTGCCAGCAGCCCCTTAGCGGGAGCAGGCTACGAGCAGTACTTC. The genes are TRBV7-9 and TRBJ2-7; TRBD2 aligns across 9 bases. Germline CDR1 reads SEHNR; CDR2 reads FQNEAQ (reference sequence). J was trimmed by 3 bases and V by 5 bases; bases with no gene match: 8. The CDR3 is made up of 15 amino acids.

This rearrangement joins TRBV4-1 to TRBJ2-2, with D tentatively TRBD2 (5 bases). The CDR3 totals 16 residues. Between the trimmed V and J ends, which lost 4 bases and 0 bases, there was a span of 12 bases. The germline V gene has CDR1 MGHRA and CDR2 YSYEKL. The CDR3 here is CASSPMAGSNTGELFF. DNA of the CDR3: TGCGCCAGCAGCCCCATGGCGGGTTCGAACACCGGGGAGCTGTTTTTT.

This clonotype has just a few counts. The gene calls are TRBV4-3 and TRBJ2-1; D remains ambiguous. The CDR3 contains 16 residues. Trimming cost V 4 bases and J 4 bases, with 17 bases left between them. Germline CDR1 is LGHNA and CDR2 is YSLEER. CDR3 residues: CASSPTDIYLYNEQFF. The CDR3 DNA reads TGCGCCAGCAGCCCTACCGACATCTACCTTTACAATGAGCAGTTCTTC.

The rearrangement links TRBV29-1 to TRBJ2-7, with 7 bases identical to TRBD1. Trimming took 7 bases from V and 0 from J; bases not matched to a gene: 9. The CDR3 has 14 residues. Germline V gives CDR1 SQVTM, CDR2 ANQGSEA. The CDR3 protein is CSASDRPSSYEQYF. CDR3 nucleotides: TGCAGCGCTTCGGACAGGCCAAGCTCCTACGAGCAGTACTTC.

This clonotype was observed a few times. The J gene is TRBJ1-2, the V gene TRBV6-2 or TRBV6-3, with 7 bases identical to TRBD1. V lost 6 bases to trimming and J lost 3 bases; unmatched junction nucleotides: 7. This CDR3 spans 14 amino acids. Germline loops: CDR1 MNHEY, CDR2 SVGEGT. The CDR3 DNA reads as TGTGCCAGCAGACGCCCAGGACAGGACTATGGCTACACCTTC. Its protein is CASRRPGQDYGYTF.

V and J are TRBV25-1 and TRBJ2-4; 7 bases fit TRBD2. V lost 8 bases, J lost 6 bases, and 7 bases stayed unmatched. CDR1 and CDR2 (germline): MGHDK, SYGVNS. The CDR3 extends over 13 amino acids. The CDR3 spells CASCPTGGNIQYF. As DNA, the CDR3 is TGTGCCAGCTGTCCGACGGGGGGAAACATTCAGTACTTC.

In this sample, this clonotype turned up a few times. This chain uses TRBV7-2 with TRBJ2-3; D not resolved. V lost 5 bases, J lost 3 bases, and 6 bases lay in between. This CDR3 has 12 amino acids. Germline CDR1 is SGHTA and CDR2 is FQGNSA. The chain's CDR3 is CASSPQTDTQYF. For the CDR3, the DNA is TGTGCCAGCAGCCCACAGACAGATACGCAGTATTTT.

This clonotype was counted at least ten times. CDR3 nucleotide sequence: TGTGCCAGCCGCCGCCAGGACCACTCTGGAAACACCATATATTTT. Amino acid sequence: CASRRQDHSGNTIYF. This sequence joins TRBV2 and TRBJ1-3; D call uncertain. The CDR3 contains 15 residues. Germline V lookup: CDR1 SNHLY, CDR2 FYNNEI. Trimming pared 8 bases from V and 0 bases from J, leaving 14 bases between.

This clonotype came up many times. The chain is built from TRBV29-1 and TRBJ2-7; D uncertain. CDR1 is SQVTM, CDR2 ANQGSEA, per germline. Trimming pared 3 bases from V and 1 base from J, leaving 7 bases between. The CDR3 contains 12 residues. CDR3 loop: CSVDTDSYEQYF. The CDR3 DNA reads TGCAGCGTTGATACGGATTCCTACGAGCAGTACTTC.